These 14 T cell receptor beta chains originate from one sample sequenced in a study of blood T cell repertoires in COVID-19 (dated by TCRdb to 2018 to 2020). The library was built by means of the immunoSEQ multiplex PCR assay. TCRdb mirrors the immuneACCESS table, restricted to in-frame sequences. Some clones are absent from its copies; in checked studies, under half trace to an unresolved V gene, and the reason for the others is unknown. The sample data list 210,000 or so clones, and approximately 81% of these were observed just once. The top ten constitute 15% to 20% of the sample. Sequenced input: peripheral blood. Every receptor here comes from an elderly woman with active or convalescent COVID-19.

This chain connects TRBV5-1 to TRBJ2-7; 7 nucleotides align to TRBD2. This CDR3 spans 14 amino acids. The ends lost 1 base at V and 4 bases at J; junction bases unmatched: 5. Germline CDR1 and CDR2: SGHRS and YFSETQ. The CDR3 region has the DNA TGCGCCAGCAGCTTGCGTCTAGCGGAATACGAGCAGTACTTC. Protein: CASSLRLAEYEQYF.

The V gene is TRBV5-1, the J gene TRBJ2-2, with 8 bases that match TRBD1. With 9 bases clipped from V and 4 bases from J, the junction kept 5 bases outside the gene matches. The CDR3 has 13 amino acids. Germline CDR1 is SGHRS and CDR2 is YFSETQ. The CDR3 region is CATGTGSTGELFF. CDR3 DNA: TGCGCCACCGGGACAGGCTCCACCGGGGAGCTGTTTTTT.

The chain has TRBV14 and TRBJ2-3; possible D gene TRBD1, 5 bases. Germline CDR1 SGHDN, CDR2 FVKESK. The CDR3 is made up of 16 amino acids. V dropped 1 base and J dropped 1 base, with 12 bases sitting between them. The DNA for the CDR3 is TGTGCCAGCAGCCAAGTAAGGGGTGGAGGCACAGATACGCAGTATTTT. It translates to CASSQVRGGGTDTQYF.

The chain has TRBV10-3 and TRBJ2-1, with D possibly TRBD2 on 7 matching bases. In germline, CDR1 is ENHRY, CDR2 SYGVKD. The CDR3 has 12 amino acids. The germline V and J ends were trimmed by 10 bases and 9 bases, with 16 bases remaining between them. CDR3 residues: CATWEGGVEQFF. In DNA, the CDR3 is TGTGCCACCTGGGAGGGGGGCGTTGAGCAGTTCTTC.

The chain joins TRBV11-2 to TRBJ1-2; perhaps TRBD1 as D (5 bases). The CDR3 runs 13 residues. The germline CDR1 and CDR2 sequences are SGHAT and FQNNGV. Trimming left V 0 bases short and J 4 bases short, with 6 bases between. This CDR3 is CASSLEGGYGYTF. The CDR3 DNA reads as TGTGCCAGCAGCTTAGAGGGGGGCTATGGCTACACCTTC.

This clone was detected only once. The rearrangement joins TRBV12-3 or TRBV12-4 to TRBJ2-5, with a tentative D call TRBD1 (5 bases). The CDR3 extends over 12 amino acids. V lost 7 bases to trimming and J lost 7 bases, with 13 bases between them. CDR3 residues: CASTLKRGTQYF. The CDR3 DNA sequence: TGTGCCAGCACCCTCAAAAGGGGGACCCAGTACTTC.

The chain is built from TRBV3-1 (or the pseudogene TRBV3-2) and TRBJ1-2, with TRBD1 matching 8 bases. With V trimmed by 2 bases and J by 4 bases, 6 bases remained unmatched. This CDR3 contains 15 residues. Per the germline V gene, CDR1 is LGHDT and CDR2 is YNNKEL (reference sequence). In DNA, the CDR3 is TGTGCCAGCAGCCAACAAGACAGGGGCATCTATGGCTACACCTTC. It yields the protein CASSQQDRGIYGYTF.

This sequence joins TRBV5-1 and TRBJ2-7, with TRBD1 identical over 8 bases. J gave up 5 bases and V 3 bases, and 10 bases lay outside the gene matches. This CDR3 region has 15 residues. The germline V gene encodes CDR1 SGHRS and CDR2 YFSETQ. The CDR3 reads CASSYLGQGMDEQYF. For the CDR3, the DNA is TGCGCCAGCAGCTATCTAGGACAGGGAATGGACGAGCAGTACTTC.

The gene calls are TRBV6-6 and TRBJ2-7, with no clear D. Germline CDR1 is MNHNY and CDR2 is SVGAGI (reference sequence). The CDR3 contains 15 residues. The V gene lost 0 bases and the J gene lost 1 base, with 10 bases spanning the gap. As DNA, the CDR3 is TGTGCCAGCAGTTACTCGATGGCAGATTCCTACGAGCAGTACTTC. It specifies CASSYSMADSYEQYF.

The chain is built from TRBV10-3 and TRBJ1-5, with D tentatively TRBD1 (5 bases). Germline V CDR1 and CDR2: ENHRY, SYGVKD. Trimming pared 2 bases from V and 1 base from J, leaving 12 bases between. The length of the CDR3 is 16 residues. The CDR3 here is CAISEGRRGSNQPQHF. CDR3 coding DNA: TGTGCCATCAGTGAGGGTAGGAGGGGAAGCAATCAGCCCCAGCATTTT.

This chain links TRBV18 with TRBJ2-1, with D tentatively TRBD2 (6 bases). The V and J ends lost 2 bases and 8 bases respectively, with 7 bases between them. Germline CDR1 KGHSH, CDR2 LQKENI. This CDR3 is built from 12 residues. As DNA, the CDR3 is TGTGCCAGCTCACCAACGGGGGATGAGCAGTTCTTC. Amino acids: CASSPTGDEQFF.

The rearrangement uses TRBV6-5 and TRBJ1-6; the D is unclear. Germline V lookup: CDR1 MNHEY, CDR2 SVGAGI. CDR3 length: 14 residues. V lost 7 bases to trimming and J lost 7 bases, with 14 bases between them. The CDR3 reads CASTPRRRNSPLHF. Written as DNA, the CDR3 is TGTGCCAGCACCCCGAGGAGAAGGAATTCACCCCTCCACTTT.

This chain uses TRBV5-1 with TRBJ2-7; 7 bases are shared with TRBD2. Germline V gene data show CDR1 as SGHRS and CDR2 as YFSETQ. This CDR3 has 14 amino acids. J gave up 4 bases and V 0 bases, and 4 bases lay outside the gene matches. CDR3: CASSLVSGYYEQYF. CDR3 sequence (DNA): TGCGCCAGCAGCTTGGTTAGCGGGTATTACGAGCAGTACTTC.

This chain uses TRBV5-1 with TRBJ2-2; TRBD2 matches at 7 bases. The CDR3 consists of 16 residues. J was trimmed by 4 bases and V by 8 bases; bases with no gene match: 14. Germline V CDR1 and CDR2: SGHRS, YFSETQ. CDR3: CASSEQGGPSTGELFF. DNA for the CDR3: TGCGCCAGTTCAGAGCAGGGAGGGCCTTCCACCGGGGAGCTGTTTTTT.